One sample yielded the 6 T cell receptor beta chains listed below, sequenced in a study of blood T cell repertoires in COVID-19. Generated by immunoSEQ multiplex PCR, the TCRdb table keeps only in-frame clones and is missing some. Of roughly 75,000 clones detected, 81% appear once; the ten largest clones hold roughly 0.83%. The source material was peripheral blood. The receptors derive from a woman aged 70-85 years with acute or convalescent COVID-19.

The genes are TRBV29-1 and TRBJ2-1, with a tentative D call TRBD2 (5 bases). With 4 bases removed from V and 3 bases from J, the gap between germline ends came to 22 bases. Germline V lookup: CDR1 SQVTM, CDR2 ANQGSEA. CDR3 length equals 17 residues. The CDR3 nucleotides read TGCAGCGTTGCTAACCCGCCCCCTAGCCCGGGCTACAATGAGCAGTTCTTC. As protein: CSVANPPPSPGYNEQFF.

This clone was picked up one time. The junction and the germline gene differ at one end; a read error may be behind it. V is TRBV27 and J is TRBJ2-3; 7 nucleotides match TRBD2. CDR3 length: 16 residues. Germline V gene data show CDR1 as MNHEY and CDR2 as SMNVEV (reference sequence). The DNA for the CDR3 is TGTGCCAGCAGTCTATCCGGGATAGCCGGGGGGGATACGCAGTATTTT. Translated: CASSLSGIAGGDTQYF.

V and J are TRBV6-6 and TRBJ1-3; 7 nucleotides match TRBD1. V was clipped by 5 bases and J by 2 bases; unmatched bases: 3. The germline V gene has CDR1 MNHNY and CDR2 SVGAGI (reference sequence). This CDR3 comprises 14 residues. CDR3 in DNA: TGTGCCAGCAGTCTCGGGACAGCTGGAAACACCATATATTTT. Amino acid sequence: CASSLGTAGNTIYF.

V is TRBV18 and J is TRBJ2-3, with D maybe TRBD2 (6 bases). The CDR3 extends over 15 amino acids. Trimming removed 1 base from V and 5 bases from J, with 13 bases in between. Germline CDR1 and CDR2: KGHSH and LQKENI. This CDR3 is CASSPRRGSKDTQYF. The CDR3 DNA is TGTGCCAGCTCACCACGTCGGGGGTCGAAAGATACGCAGTATTTT.

The V gene is TRBV18, the J gene TRBJ2-1, with D perhaps TRBD2 (5 bases). This CDR3 comprises 15 residues. Between the trimmed V and J ends, which lost 3 bases and 5 bases, there was a span of 14 bases. Per the germline V gene, CDR1 is KGHSH and CDR2 is LQKENI. The CDR3 is CASSPTAQEDNEQFF. CDR3 bases: TGTGCCAGCTCACCGACGGCTCAGGAGGACAATGAGCAGTTCTTC.

The V and J genes are TRBV9 and TRBJ2-7, with D possibly TRBD2 on 6 matching bases. This CDR3 comprises 13 residues. Trimming shortened V by 2 bases and J by 6 bases, and 12 bases separated the two germline ends. Germline CDR1 reads SGDLS; CDR2 reads YYNGEE. The CDR3 coding sequence is TGTGCCAGCAGCGTTATAGGAGGGGCCGAGCAGTACTTC. Its protein product is CASSVIGGAEQYF. Looking up the rest from reference TRBV9 and TRBJ2-7 gives the full variable domain: DSGVTQTPKHLITATGQRVTLRCSPRSGDLSVYWYQQSLDQGLQFLIQYYNGEERAKGNILERFSAQQFPDLHSELNLSSLELGDSALYFCASSVIGGAEQYFGPGTRLTVT.